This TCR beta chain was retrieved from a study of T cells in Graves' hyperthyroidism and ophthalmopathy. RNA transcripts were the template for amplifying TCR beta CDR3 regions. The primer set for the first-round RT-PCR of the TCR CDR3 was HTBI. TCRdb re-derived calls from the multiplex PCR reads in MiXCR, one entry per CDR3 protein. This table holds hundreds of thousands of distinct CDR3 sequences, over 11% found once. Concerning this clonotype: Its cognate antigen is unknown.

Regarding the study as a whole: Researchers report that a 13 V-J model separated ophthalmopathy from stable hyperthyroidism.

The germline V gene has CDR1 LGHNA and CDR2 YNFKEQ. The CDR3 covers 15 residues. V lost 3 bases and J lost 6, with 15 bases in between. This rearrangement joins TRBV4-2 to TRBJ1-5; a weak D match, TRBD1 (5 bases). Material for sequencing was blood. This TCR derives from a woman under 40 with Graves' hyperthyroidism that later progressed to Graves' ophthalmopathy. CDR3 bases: TGTGCCAGCAGCCAGGGGGAAGGCCTCCGTCAGCCCCAGCATTTT. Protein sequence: CASSQGEGLRQPQHF.